The 8 T cell receptor beta chains reported below all come from one sample, sequenced in a study of T cell changes during pregnancy in multiple sclerosis. The assay was immunoSEQ multiplex PCR, and TCRdb's table has in-frame clones only and misses some. The repertoire holds roughly 80,000 clones, with 90% to 95% as singletons. This material consisted of peripheral blood, taken after pregnancy. The receptors were gathered from a female donor in good health, enrolled as a control in a pregnancy study.

The chain recombines TRBV7-9 with TRBJ1-3, with D maybe TRBD1 (6 bases). The V gene's germline CDR1 is SEHNR and CDR2 FQNEAQ (reference sequence). The length of the CDR3 is 14 residues. V dropped 3 bases and J dropped 7 bases, with 13 bases sitting between them. In DNA form, the CDR3 reads TGTGCCAGCAGCTTGGCCGGGGGGGGCAACACCATATATTTT. This encodes CASSLAGGGNTIYF.

This clone has just one count. This chain uses TRBV9 with TRBJ1-2; tentatively, D is TRBD1 (5 bases). The CDR3 loop spans 16 amino acids. Looked up from germline, CDR1 is SGDLS and CDR2 is YYNGEE. The ends were cut back, 1 base at V and 6 bases at J, with 19 bases in the middle. This chain's CDR3 is CASSVPKGRVFDGYTF. As DNA, the CDR3 is TGTGCCAGCAGCGTACCCAAAGGCAGGGTTTTTGATGGCTACACCTTC.

The gene calls are TRBV28 and TRBJ1-5; 7 bases line up with TRBD1. Trimming at V came to 5 bases and at J to 5 bases, leaving 6 bases not matched to a gene. This CDR3 contains 14 residues. Germline lookup yields CDR1 MDHEN and CDR2 SYDVKM. The chain's CDR3 is CASSPGQADQPQHF. The CDR3 bases are TGTGCCAGCAGTCCTGGACAGGCTGATCAGCCCCAGCATTTT.

V gene TRBV6-6 combines with J gene TRBJ2-1; perhaps TRBD1 as D (6 bases). The germline V gene encodes CDR1 MNHNY and CDR2 SVGAGI (reference sequence). V gave up 9 bases and J gave up 4 bases, with 10 bases separating them. The CDR3 spans 12 residues. The CDR3 sequence: CASGTLYNEQFF. The DNA for the CDR3 is TGTGCCAGTGGGACACTTTACAATGAGCAGTTCTTC.

The CDR3 DNA follows: TGTGCCAGCAGTTCCCGACTAGTGGTAGGGGAGCTGTTTTTT. Its protein is CASSSRLVVGELFF. The chain carries TRBV11-2 and TRBJ2-2; TRBD2 is a possible D gene (6 bases). V lost 6 bases, J lost 8 bases, and 16 bases lay in between. CDR1 and CDR2 (germline): SGHAT, FQNNGV. CDR3 length: 14 amino acids.

V usage is TRBV30 and J usage is TRBJ2-3, with 11 bases fitting TRBD2. This CDR3 has 15 amino acids. CDR1 GTSNPN and CDR2 SVGIG come from the germline V gene (reference sequence). Germline trimming cut 7 bases from V and 3 bases from J; bases unmatched to any gene: 9. The CDR3 DNA sequence: TGTGCCTTTCACCTAGCGGGAGGCAAAACAGATACGCAGTATTTT. It encodes CAFHLAGGKTDTQYF. The full variable domain, with the rest looked up from reference TRBV30 and TRBJ2-3, is SQTIHQWPATLVQPVGSPLSLECTVEGTSNPNLYWYRQAAGRGLQLLFYSVGIGQISSEVPQNLSASRPQDRQFILSSKKLLLSDSGFYLCAFHLAGGKTDTQYFGPGTRLTVL.

This chain uses TRBV2 with TRBJ2-2; D may be TRBD1 (5 bases). With 6 bases removed from V and 9 bases from J, the gap between germline ends came to 17 bases. CDR1 and CDR2 from the germline V gene are SNHLY and FYNNEI. This CDR3 has 14 residues. The CDR3: CASRTHRSSWELFF. The DNA of the CDR3 is TGTGCCAGCAGGACCCACAGGTCCTCTTGGGAGCTGTTTTTT.

The V and J genes are TRBV6-7 and TRBJ2-5; TRBD2 might be the D (5 bases). TRBV6-7 is marked as an open reading frame, function uncertain. Trimming cost V 5 bases and J 7 bases, with 11 bases left between them. The CDR3 extends over 12 amino acids. The CDR3 nucleotides read TGTGCCAGCAGTGCGGATGCGGGGACCCAGTACTTC. It translates to CASSADAGTQYF.